Given below is one TCR beta chain in context. These data originate in a study of blood T cell repertoires in COVID-19. Across the study: From T cells, B-cell-depleted T cells, or PBMCs came the material, which was cDNA or gDNA.

V trimming: 0 bases; J trimming: 1 base; junction bases outside the gene matches: 4. CDR1 LGHNA and CDR2 YNFKEQ come from the germline V gene. The CDR3 is made up of 16 amino acids. Some clones are missing from TCRdb's copy, which holds only in-frame ones; the method was immunoSEQ multiplex PCR. The data contain roughly 150,000 clones, approximately 86% of them singletons. The TCR originated in a human donor in a cohort sampled during active COVID-19. V and J are TRBV4-2 and TRBJ2-3; the match to TRBD2 covers 7 bases. Sequenced: peripheral blood. CDR3 bases: TGTGCCAGCAGCCAAGAACCGGGGGGTGGCACAGATACGCAGTATTTT. Residues: CASSQEPGGGTDTQYF.